This TCR beta chain derives from a study of blood T cell repertoires in COVID-19 (dated by TCRdb to the early 2020s). In the study overall: The collaborator samples originated in the United States, Italy and Spain and spanned the acute and convalescent phases of COVID-19. The material from the prospective study consisted of cDNA or gDNA derived from T cells, B-cell-depleted T cells, or PBMCs. The sample metadata nearly always contained a de-identified subject ID, COVID-19 status, age in years and sex. The samples were drawn from the first 160 participants of the ongoing ImmuneRACE study and from 950 to 1,500 subjects provided by 6 global collaborators. Subjects who had been exposed to COVID-19, were actively infected with it, or had recovered from it provided the deeply sampled blood TCRbeta repertoires that made up the dataset. The repertoires were released in a freely available public database meant as a resource for research on the immune response to SARS-CoV-2. HLA class I and class II types, where available, came from metadata supplied by the sample provider rather than from assay-based typing.

In regard to this clone: Its antigen is unknown. Base-call qualities are not available, and no considerably larger clone is one nucleotide away.

Samples from volunteer blood donors who had recovered from COVID-19 were contributed by a second Seattle source. The collaborating institutions used their own protocols to collect whole blood in K2EDTA tubes. Collaborator samples were shipped for TCRbeta analysis as frozen whole blood, isolated PBMCs, or DNA extracted from either sample type. TCRbeta CDR3 regions were amplified from genomic DNA by means of the immunoSEQ Assay, a bias-controlled multiplex PCR. The study's processing was this. Within the assay, amplification of reference gene primers was used to estimate how many nucleated cells each sample contained. To quantify the absolute abundance of each unique TCRbeta CDR3 rearrangement, sequence reads were collapsed and filtered. For each sample, productive Simpson clonality was calculated as the square root of Simpson's diversity index over productive rearrangements. TCRdb mirrors the immuneACCESS table, restricted to in-frame sequences. Some clones are absent from its copies; in checked studies, under half trace to an unresolved V gene, and the reason for the others is unknown. The DNA was the basis for D and trimming; V, J and clone size are from that table. Within this sample are around 100,000 clones, with about 88% of them counted one time only. Roughly 8.1% of the sample is held by the ten biggest clonotypes.

The study at large found these results: The amount of clinical and demographic metadata varied by source and participant and was provided uncurated.

The CDR3, cysteine through phenylalanine, is 11 amino acids long. Only the CDR3 DNA stays, 33 bases, in frame from base 1. V is reduced by 7 bases and J by 12 bases, leaving a spacing of 18 bases between them. From the germline V gene (reference sequence), CDR1 is DFQATT and CDR2 is SNEGSKA. The sequencing input was peripheral blood. The rearranged chain carries TRBV20-1 and TRBJ1-1; confidence is insufficient to name the D gene. The clonotype originates from a woman in her seventies who had recovered from COVID-19. The CDR3 region: CSGVGPKTTFF. The DNA reads as follows: TGCAGTGGCGTGGGCCCAAAGACGACTTTCTTT.